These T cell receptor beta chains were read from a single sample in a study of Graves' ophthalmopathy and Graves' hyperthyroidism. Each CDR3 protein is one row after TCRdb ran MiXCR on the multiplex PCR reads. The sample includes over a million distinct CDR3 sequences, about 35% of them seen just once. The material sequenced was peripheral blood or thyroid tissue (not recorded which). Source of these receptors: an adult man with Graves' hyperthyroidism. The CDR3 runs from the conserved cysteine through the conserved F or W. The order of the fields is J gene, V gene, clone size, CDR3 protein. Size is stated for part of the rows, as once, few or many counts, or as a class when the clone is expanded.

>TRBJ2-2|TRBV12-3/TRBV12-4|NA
CAFPGRGDTGELFF
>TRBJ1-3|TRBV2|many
CASSDVARARSGNTIYF
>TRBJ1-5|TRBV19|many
CASSMGGRDDQPQHF
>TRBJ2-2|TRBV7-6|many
CASSLANVHLIGELFF
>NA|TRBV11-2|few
CASSLASGSYDEQFF
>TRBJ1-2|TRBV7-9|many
CASSPPRGGVYGYTF
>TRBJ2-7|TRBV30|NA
CACQGEGRYEQYF
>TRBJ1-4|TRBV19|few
CASSMPLTAVHEELFF
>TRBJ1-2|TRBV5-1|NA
CASSLDSAGPSYGYTF
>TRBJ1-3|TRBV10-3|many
CAIRTDRAGNTIYF
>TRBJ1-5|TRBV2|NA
CSAGGPRQGLSNQPQHF
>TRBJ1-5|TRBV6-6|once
CASRIDRGRQPQHF
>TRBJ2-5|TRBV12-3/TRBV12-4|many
CASRPRAAGEETQYF
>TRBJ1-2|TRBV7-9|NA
CASSTGDRGVGYTF